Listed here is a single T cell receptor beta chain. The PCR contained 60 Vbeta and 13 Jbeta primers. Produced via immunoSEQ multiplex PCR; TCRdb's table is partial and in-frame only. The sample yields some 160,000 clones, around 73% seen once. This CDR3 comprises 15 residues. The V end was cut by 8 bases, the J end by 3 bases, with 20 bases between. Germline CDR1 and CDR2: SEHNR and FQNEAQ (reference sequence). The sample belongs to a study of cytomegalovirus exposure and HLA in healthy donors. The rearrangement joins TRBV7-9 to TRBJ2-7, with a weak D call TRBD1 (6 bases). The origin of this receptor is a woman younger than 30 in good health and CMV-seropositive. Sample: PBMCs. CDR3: CASGDRDRPFYEQYF. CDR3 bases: TGTGCCAGCGGGGACCGAGACAGGCCCTTCTACGAGCAGTACTTC.